The rows below give T cell receptor beta chains drawn from one sample of a study of T cell responses to AZD1222 COVID-19 vaccine. Using immunoSEQ multiplex PCR, the repertoire was profiled, and TCRdb retains in-frame clones only, with some absent. In total, the table holds over 140,000 clones. Material for sequencing was peripheral blood. Receptors were obtained from an adult in good health. CDR3s include the opening cysteine and the closing phenylalanine or tryptophan. A D gene is named only where the DNA matches it firmly.

. | TRBJ2-2 | 14 | TRBV7-2 | CASSSRLGAGELFF | TGTGCCAGCAGCTCTAGACTAGGGGCCGGGGAGCTGTTTTTT
TRBD1 | TRBJ1-1 | 16 | TRBV25-1 | CASSEAGQGDYTEAFF | TGTGCCAGCAGTGAAGCGGGACAGGGGGATTACACTGAAGCTTTCTTT
. | TRBJ2-2 | 13 | TRBV2 | CASRSQRTGELFF | TGTGCCAGCAGATCACAGCGTACCGGGGAGCTGTTTTTT
TRBD1 | TRBJ1-5 | 13 | TRBV20-1 | CSATDRGNQPQHF | TGCAGTGCTACTGACAGGGGCAATCAGCCCCAGCATTTT
. | TRBJ2-2 | 14 | TRBV25-1 | CASSDDVSTGELFF | TGTGCCAGCAGTGACGATGTGAGCACCGGGGAGCTGTTTTTT
. | TRBJ1-6 | 14 | TRBV20-1 | CSASIIGSNSPLHF | TGCAGTGCTAGTATTATCGGGTCGAATTCACCCCTCCACTTT
. | TRBJ2-2 | 13 | TRBV7-6 | CASSKPPAGELFF | TGTGCCAGCAGCAAACCCCCGGCCGGGGAGCTGTTTTTT
. | TRBJ1-1 | 14 | TRBV6-1 | CASSEGWAGTEAFF | TGTGCCAGCAGTGAAGGCTGGGCTGGGACTGAAGCTTTCTTT
. | TRBJ1-2 | 16 | TRBV6-5 | CASSYSTVGATYGYTF | TGTGCCAGCAGTTACTCAACAGTGGGGGCGACCTATGGCTACACCTTC
. | TRBJ2-7 | 14 | TRBV7-9 | CASSLGGTAYEQYF | TGTGCCAGCAGCTTAGGCGGGACAGCCTACGAGCAGTACTTC
TRBD1 | TRBJ1-4 | 15 | TRBV5-1 | CASSLSTGGNEKLFF | TGCGCCAGCAGCTTGTCGACAGGGGGCAATGAAAAACTGTTTTTT
TRBD1 | TRBJ2-7 | 14 | TRBV25-1 | CASSRTGSSGEQYF | TGTGCCAGCAGCCGGACAGGGTCGTCCGGCGAGCAGTACTTC
. | TRBJ1-2 | 13 | TRBV10-3 | CAIRGDGIYGYTF | TGTGCCATCAGGGGGGACGGTATCTATGGCTACACCTTC
TRBD2 | TRBJ2-5 | 15 | TRBV15 | CATSRDPSGGETQYF | TGTGCCACCAGCAGAGATCCTAGCGGGGGAGAGACCCAGTACTTC
. | TRBJ1-4 | 13 | TRBV11-2 | CASSMRTNEKLFF | TGTGCCAGCAGCATGAGGACGAATGAAAAACTGTTTTTT
TRBD1 | TRBJ2-5 | 15 | TRBV28 | CASSSNRGGQETQYF | TGTGCCAGCAGCTCAAACAGGGGTGGGCAAGAGACCCAGTACTTC
TRBD1 | TRBJ2-7 | 15 | TRBV5-5 | CASSPRTGEAYEQYF | TGTGCCAGCAGCCCCAGGACAGGGGAGGCCTACGAGCAGTACTTC
TRBD2 | TRBJ2-1 | 15 | TRBV19 | CASSIVVGRGNEQFF | TGTGCCAGTAGTATCGTCGTAGGGAGGGGCAATGAGCAGTTCTTC
. | TRBJ1-1 | 15 | TRBV27 | CASSWTGGGNTEAFF | TGTGCCAGCAGTTGGACGGGCGGTGGGAACACTGAAGCTTTCTTT
TRBD1 | TRBJ2-7 | 14 | TRBV27 | CASSKWGTGYEQYF | TGTGCCAGCAGTAAATGGGGGACAGGCTACGAGCAGTACTTC
. | TRBJ2-7 | 14 | TRBV13 | CASSQAAGSYEQYF | TGTGCCAGCAGCCAGGCCGCGGGGTCCTACGAGCAGTACTTC
TRBD1 | TRBJ1-1 | 13 | TRBV6-5 | CASGTGANTEAFF | TGTGCCAGCGGGACAGGGGCGAACACTGAAGCTTTCTTT
TRBD1 | TRBJ1-1 | 14 | TRBV29-1 | CSVRTGGFNTEAFF | TGCAGCGTTCGGACAGGGGGCTTTAACACTGAAGCTTTCTTT
TRBD1 | TRBJ2-7 | 14 | TRBV6-6 | CASSKDRGLYEQYF | TGTGCCAGCAGTAAAGACAGGGGACTCTACGAGCAGTACTTC
TRBD2 | TRBJ2-1 | 17 | TRBV4-3 | CASSPGTLAGAVNEQFF | TGCGCCAGCAGCCCGGGAACTCTAGCGGGGGCAGTCAATGAGCAGTTCTTC